The 31 T cell receptor beta chains below were found in one sample sequenced in a study of T cell repertoires in cytomegalovirus infection. MiXCR was run by TCRdb on the reads, yielding one entry per CDR3 protein. The data show about 360,000 distinct CDR3 sequences, with around 18% seen just once and around 8.6% held by the top ten. Material: PBMCs. The receptors were gathered from a human donor in good health (CMV status not recorded). Some clones in this sample may be carry-over from other donors' samples.

A few counts support this clonotype. CDR3 residues: CASSPDRGTETQYF. Written as DNA, the CDR3 is TGTGCCAGCTCACCAGACAGGGGAACGGAGACCCAGTACTTC. The gene calls are TRBV18 and TRBJ2-5; 8 positions match TRBD1. Trimming cost V 2 bases and J 5 bases; bases outside gene matches: 4. CDR1 is KGHSH and CDR2 is LQKENI in the germline V gene. The CDR3 has 14 amino acids.

This clonotype was detected only once. V gene TRBV5-3 combines with J gene TRBJ2-1; 8 bases are a match to TRBD2. TRBV5-3 is labeled an ORF, and its function is uncertain. The CDR3 consists of 16 residues. Trimming took 8 bases from V and 5 from J; bases not matched to a gene: 15. CDR3 sequence reads: CASSTTSGTRNNEQFF. As DNA, the CDR3 is TGTGCCAGCAGCACAACATCCGGGACTAGGAACAATGAGCAGTTCTTC.

This clonotype was seen more than once but under ten times. This chain links TRBV5-4 with TRBJ1-6; TRBD1 might be the D (6 bases). V gave up 0 bases and J gave up 9 bases, with 7 bases separating them. This CDR3 is 13 amino acids long. In germline, CDR1 is SGHNT, CDR2 YYREEE (reference sequence). CDR3: CASSLDRASPLHF. Written as DNA, the CDR3 is TGTGCCAGCAGCTTGGACAGGGCTTCACCCCTCCACTTT. The full variable domain, with the rest looked up from reference TRBV5-4 and TRBJ1-6, is ETGVTQSPTHLIKTRGQQVTLRCSSQSGHNTVSWYQQALGQGPQFIFQYYREEENGRGNFPPRFSGLQFPNYSSELNVNALELDDSALYLCASSLDRASPLHFGNGTRLTVT.

Regarding this clonotype: One end of the junction fails to match germline, which may point to a read error. This chain uses TRBV18 with TRBJ2-5; D is undetermined. CDR1 and CDR2 (germline): KGHSH, LQKENI. The CDR3 totals 14 residues. The DNA for the CDR3 is TGTGCCAGCTCACCATGGACGGCTAAAGAGGCCCAGTACTTC. Translating it yields CASSPWTAKEAQYF.

This chain links TRBV7-2 with TRBJ1-3; 9 positions match TRBD1. The CDR3 sequence is 14 residues long. V gave up 6 bases and J gave up 8 bases; unmatched junction bases: 8. The germline V gene encodes CDR1 SGHTA and CDR2 FQGNSA. The CDR3 spells CASRGQGVIDTIYF. The CDR3 DNA reads as TGTGCCAGCAGGGGACAGGGAGTAATTGACACCATATATTTT.

The genes are TRBV4-1 and TRBJ1-5; D uncertain. V was clipped by 2 bases and J by 4 bases, with 9 bases between them. The germline gives CDR1 MGHRA, CDR2 YSYEKL. The CDR3 sequence is 14 residues long. In DNA, the CDR3 is TGCGCCAGCAGCCAATATCCGCAGAATCAGCCCCAGCATTTT. Protein: CASSQYPQNQPQHF.

This sequence joins TRBV29-1 and TRBJ2-5; TRBD1 agrees at 8 bases. J lost 5 bases, V lost 6 bases, and 17 bases had no gene match. Germline V gives CDR1 SQVTM, CDR2 ANQGSEA. The CDR3 covers 16 residues. In nucleotides, the CDR3 is TGCAGCGTATCAGGGGGCAAAGATCCTACCCAGGAGACCCAGTACTTC. It codes for CSVSGGKDPTQETQYF.

This clonotype was seen ten or more times. The V and J genes are TRBV7-2 and TRBJ2-1; D might be TRBD1 (6 bases). The V end lost 3 bases, the J end lost 0 bases, and 18 bases lay between the germline ends. The germline CDR1 and CDR2 sequences are SGHTA and FQGNSA. The CDR3 is made up of 18 amino acids. CDR3: CASSFPLRTVSSYNEQFF. CDR3 bases: TGTGCCAGCAGCTTCCCCCTTAGGACAGTTAGCTCCTACAATGAGCAGTTCTTC.

This clonotype was recorded a few times. This chain links TRBV15 with TRBJ2-3; 15 bases are a match to TRBD2. CDR1 LNHNV and CDR2 YYDKDF come from the germline V gene (reference sequence). The trim removed 3 bases at V and 4 bases at J, leaving 8 bases unmatched. There are 18 residues in the CDR3. The CDR3 DNA follows: TGTGCCACCAGCAGTACTTGGACTAGCGGGAGGGCCTCAGATACGCAGTATTTT. Translating it yields CATSSTWTSGRASDTQYF. The full variable domain, with the rest looked up from reference TRBV15 and TRBJ2-3, is DAMVIQNPRYQVTQFGKPVTLSCSQTLNHNVMYWYQQKSSQAPKLLFHYYDKDFNNEADTPDNFQSRRPNTSFCFLDIRSPGLGDTAMYLCATSSTWTSGRASDTQYFGPGTRLTVL.

This clonotype showed up just a few times. The chain joins TRBV12-3 or TRBV12-4 to TRBJ2-5; no clear D gene. The ends were cut back, 3 bases at V and 4 bases at J, with 9 bases in the middle. This CDR3 region has 13 residues. The CDR3 here is CASSFVARETQYF. For the CDR3, the DNA is TGTGCCAGCAGTTTTGTAGCAAGAGAGACCCAGTACTTC.

This clonotype was observed at least ten times. The rearrangement links TRBV15 to TRBJ1-1; D might be TRBD1 (5 bases). Trimming removed 3 bases from V and 8 bases from J, with 22 bases in between. The CDR3 extends over 16 amino acids. Germline CDR1 is LNHNV and CDR2 is YYDKDF (reference sequence). In DNA form, the CDR3 reads TGTGCCACCAGCAGCCGGGACTTGCTGCCCCCCGCCGAAGCTTTCTTT. It is translated as CATSSRDLLPPAEAFF.

This clonotype occurred many times. The genes are TRBV7-2 and TRBJ2-7; D is unresolved. The CDR3 sequence is 14 residues long. The V gene lost 4 bases and the J gene lost 6 bases, with 16 bases spanning the gap. CDR1 is SGHTA, CDR2 FQGNSA, per germline. Written as DNA, the CDR3 is TGTGCCAGCAGCTCCTCAGTTTGGCCCGGCGAGCAGTACTTC. Residues: CASSSSVWPGEQYF.

This clonotype was observed at least ten times. The V and J genes are TRBV7-2 and TRBJ1-5; a possible D gene is TRBD1 (5 bases). The CDR3 runs to 14 residues. Trimming stripped 5 bases from V and 3 bases from J, with 11 bases between. Germline CDR1 and CDR2: SGHTA and FQGNSA. CDR3 in DNA: TGTGCCAGCAGCACCCCGGGGCTCAATCAGCCCCAGCATTTT. This gives the protein CASSTPGLNQPQHF.

This clonotype turned up a few times. The V and J genes are TRBV24-1 and TRBJ1-4; D is possibly TRBD1 (6 bases). CDR1 and CDR2 from the germline V gene are KGHDR and SFDVKD. The CDR3 spans 14 residues. The V gene lost 3 bases and the J gene lost 5 bases, with 9 bases spanning the gap. The chain's CDR3 is CATSDTGPNEKLFF. The DNA of the CDR3 is TGTGCCACCAGTGATACAGGGCCGAATGAAAAACTGTTTTTT.

Only a few counts were recorded for this clonotype. V and J are TRBV20-1 and TRBJ2-7; TRBD2 matches 8 bases. Germline V CDR1 and CDR2: DFQATT, SNEGSKA (reference sequence). V was clipped by 5 bases and J by 3 bases; unmatched bases: 3. The CDR3 contains 12 residues. CDR3 sequence (DNA): TGCAGTGCTTCAGCGGGGGACTACGAGCAGTACTTC. As protein: CSASAGDYEQYF.

The chain joins TRBV4-1 to TRBJ2-1, with 12 bases lining up with TRBD2. The V and J ends lost 2 bases and 9 bases, in that order; junction bases with no gene match: 5. CDR1 and CDR2 from the germline V gene are MGHRA and YSYEKL. CDR3 length equals 15 residues. CDR3 sequence: CASSQPSGGVSEQFF. DNA for the CDR3: TGCGCCAGCAGCCAACCTAGCGGGGGGGTAAGTGAGCAGTTCTTC.

A few counts support this clonotype. This chain uses TRBV6-2 or TRBV6-3 with TRBJ2-1; TRBD1 or TRBD2 may be the D gene (5 bases each). The V gene's germline CDR1 is MNHEY and CDR2 SVGEGT. This CDR3 is 13 amino acids long. With 8 bases removed from V and 2 bases from J, the gap between germline ends came to 10 bases. The CDR3 reads CASLGPPYNEQFF. In nucleotides, the CDR3 is TGTGCCAGCCTGGGACCCCCCTACAATGAGCAGTTCTTC.

This clonotype turned up a few times. The gene calls are TRBV6-1 and TRBJ2-3; 12 bases are shared with TRBD2. Unmatched junction bases numbered 5, after V lost 6 bases and J lost 1 base. This CDR3 is 16 amino acids long. Germline loops: CDR1 MNHNS, CDR2 SASEGT. CDR3 coding DNA: TGTGCCAGCAGCGAACGGACTAGCGGGGGCACAGATACGCAGTATTTT. Translated, it gives CASSERTSGGTDTQYF.

The V gene is TRBV14, the J gene TRBJ2-2, with D possibly matching TRBD2 (5 bases). Germline CDR1 and CDR2: SGHDN and FVKESK. V lost 4 bases and J 6 bases, leaving 21 bases between the germline ends. The length of the CDR3 is 17 residues. CDR3 residues: CASSLRPGTFRPGELFF. The CDR3 coding sequence is TGTGCCAGCAGCCTGAGGCCGGGAACGTTTAGGCCCGGGGAGCTGTTTTTT.

The V gene is TRBV9, the J gene TRBJ1-1; TRBD1 might be the D (6 bases). Trimming took off 4 bases at V and 0 bases at J, with 16 bases between the two ends. Per germline, CDR1 SGDLS and CDR2 YYNGEE. There are 16 residues in the CDR3. CDR3: CASSPELGGLNTEAFF. The DNA of the CDR3 is TGTGCCAGCAGCCCCGAGCTTGGGGGGCTGAACACTGAAGCTTTCTTT.

Of note for this clonotype: A single base separates this from a much larger clone, so it may be a read error. The chain links TRBV7-2 to TRBJ1-1; tentative D call: TRBD1 (5 bases). In germline, CDR1 is SGHTA, CDR2 FQGNSA. The CDR3 totals 15 residues. CDR3: CASSRKTGQLSEAYF. DNA of the CDR3: TGTGCCAGCAGCCGTAAGACGGGGCAGCTAAGTGAAGCTTACTTT.

This clonotype has more than one count but fewer than ten. The chain joins TRBV6-1 to TRBJ2-5; 8 bases align to TRBD2. Germline V gene sequence: CDR1 MNHNS, CDR2 SASEGT. The CDR3 sequence is 15 residues long. V lost 4 bases to trimming and J lost 3 bases; unmatched junction nucleotides: 7. CDR3: CASSVAGTSEETQYF. As DNA, the CDR3 is TGTGCCAGCAGTGTCGCCGGGACTAGTGAAGAGACCCAGTACTTC.

This clonotype has just a few counts. V usage is TRBV19 and J usage is TRBJ2-2, with D possibly matching TRBD1 (6 bases). The CDR3 length is 15 residues. The germline gives CDR1 LNHDA, CDR2 SQIVND (reference sequence). The V end was cut by 5 bases, the J end by 4 bases, with 14 bases between. Here the CDR3 reads CASSVQGGSTGELFF. The CDR3 region has the DNA TGTGCCAGTAGTGTACAGGGTGGGAGCACCGGGGAGCTGTTTTTT. Together with reference TRBV19 and TRBJ2-2, the CDR3 gives the full variable domain: DGGITQSPKYLFRKEGQNVTLSCEQNLNHDAMYWYRQDPGQGLRLIYYSQIVNDFQKGDIAEGYSVSREKKESFPLTVTSAQKNPTAFYLCASSVQGGSTGELFFGEGSRLTVL.

Comment on this clonotype: A clone one base away is much larger, so this may be a read error. The DNA is omitted, as the CDR3 cannot be located on it reliably, and the CDR3 follows TCRdb's listing. V gene TRBV19 combines with J gene TRBJ1-1; the table assigns TRBD1, which was not confirmed against the DNA. CDR1 and CDR2 (germline): LNHDA, SQIVND (reference sequence). The length of the CDR3 is 15 amino acids, counting both ends. The CDR3: CASSIGWGPGTEDFF.

The chain is built from TRBV5-1 and TRBJ2-5, with TRBD1 matching over 8 bases. Trimming cost V 3 bases and J 5 bases; bases outside gene matches: 9. The CDR3 has 15 residues. Germline CDR1 and CDR2: SGHRS and YFSETQ. DNA for the CDR3: TGCGCCAGCAGCTATGGACAGGGTGTGTCGGAGACCCAGTACTTC. Encoded protein: CASSYGQGVSETQYF.

The chain employs TRBV7-6 and TRBJ1-2; the D is unclear. Deletions cut 5 bases from V and 8 bases from J, with 24 bases between. Per germline, CDR1 SGHVS and CDR2 FNYEAQ. The length of the CDR3 is 16 residues. The CDR3 DNA reads TGTGCCAGCAGCCGCCCCTTTGGGATAGACGCTTCCGGCTACACCTTC. The encoded protein is CASSRPFGIDASGYTF.

This clonotype occurred a few times. The chain recombines TRBV28 with TRBJ1-5, with TRBD1 matching 7 bases. In germline, CDR1 is MDHEN, CDR2 SYDVKM. The length of the CDR3 is 15 residues. V trimming: 3 bases; J trimming: 4 bases; junction bases outside the gene matches: 6. CDR3 nucleotides: TGTGCCAGCAGTTTGGGAGGGGGCGTAAATCAGCCCCAGCATTTT. It specifies CASSLGGGVNQPQHF.

This clonotype was counted at least ten times. The gene calls are TRBV7-2 and TRBJ1-1, with 7 positions matching TRBD1. The CDR3 has 13 residues. Germline V gene sequence: CDR1 SGHTA, CDR2 FQGNSA. The V and J ends lost 5 bases and 9 bases, in that order; junction bases with no gene match: 9. The chain's CDR3 is CASSQNRGGKAFF. CDR3 coding DNA: TGTGCCAGCAGCCAAAACAGGGGCGGAAAAGCTTTCTTT.

This clonotype was picked up a small number of times. The chain uses TRBV20-1 and TRBJ2-5; D is undetermined. V was cut by 5 bases and J by 2 bases, with 12 bases left in between. CDR3 length: 13 amino acids. Looked up from germline, CDR1 is DFQATT and CDR2 is SNEGSKA (reference sequence). The CDR3 here is CSASSGIQETQYF. CDR3 DNA sequence: TGCAGTGCTTCTTCAGGAATTCAAGAGACCCAGTACTTC.

The chain employs TRBV20-1 and TRBJ1-6, with TRBD1 matching 7 bases. After removal of 3 bases from V and 1 base from J, the junction contained 3 bases not matched to a gene. The CDR3 length is 15 residues. Germline CDR1 is DFQATT and CDR2 is SNEGSKA (reference sequence). The CDR3 reads CSARDRRSYNSPLHF. As DNA, the CDR3 is TGCAGTGCTAGGGACAGGAGGTCCTATAATTCACCCCTCCACTTT.

The chain couples TRBV10-3 to TRBJ1-2; the D gene is possibly TRBD1 (5 bases). The length of the CDR3 is 13 residues. Germline V CDR1 and CDR2: ENHRY, SYGVKD. The ends were cut back, 3 bases at V and 4 bases at J, with 9 bases in the middle. CDR3 in DNA: TGTGCCATCAGTGAAAGACAGATCTATGGCTACACCTTC. It yields the protein CAISERQIYGYTF.